This T cell receptor (beta chain) is drawn from a study of PD-1 blockade in classical Hodgkin lymphoma (dated by TCRdb to between 2020 and 2021). At the level of the whole study: Nivolumab dosing was 3 mg/kg intravenously every 2 weeks, continuing until either disease progression or unacceptable toxicity. The study used TCR beta sequencing and CyTOF to define a peripheral blood immune signature of response to PD-1 blockade in classical Hodgkin lymphoma. The full study reports these points: The study was restricted to a single clinical trial cohort, and the causes of repertoire differences, possibly disease activity or prior therapy, were left undefined. Baseline TCR diversity was reported to be lower in newly diagnosed patients than in healthy donors and to be lower still in relapsed/refractory patients. Baseline diversity similar to that of newly diagnosed patients was observed in trial patients achieving complete response, whereas significantly lower diversity was observed in partial responders and progressors. Patients starting nivolumab less than 1 year after ASCT had lower diversity and were excluded from later analyses to avoid confounding by immune reconstitution. A significant rise by C4D1 was seen in CD4+ but not CD8+ TCR diversity (p=0.0027 vs p=0.16), with the rise being most apparent in complete responders (p=0.02).

The intended sense of this specimen's time point label: cycle 1 day 1 (C1D1), immediately before nivolumab initiation. Every trial patient had relapsed following autologous stem cell transplantation, and prior brentuximab vedotin exposure was what differed among cohorts A, B and C. A total of around 59 patients with relapsed/refractory classical Hodgkin lymphoma made up the trial cohort, and each patient's best overall response was complete response, partial response or progressive disease. In the multi-cohort phase II CheckMate 205 trial, trial patients received single-agent nivolumab. An independent review committee assessed best overall response using the 2007 International Working Group response criteria. Trial PBMCs were obtained immediately prior to nivolumab initiation (C1D1) and on therapy at cycle 2 day 1 and cycle 4 day 1. Peripheral blood was collected in 8 mL Vacutainer Cell Preparation Tubes, from which PBMCs were isolated by centrifugation and then cryopreserved.

Concerning this clone: What antigen it recognizes has not been identified. No much larger clone exists at a distance of one base, and base qualities are not known.

V is pruned by 6 bases and J by 6 bases, leaving 5 bases of the junction without a gene match. From a lookup of the germline V gene (reference sequence), CDR1 and CDR2 are MNHNY and SVGAGI. There are 12 amino acids in the CDR3, from cysteine to phenylalanine inclusive. Only the CDR3 DNA is retained, 36 bases long and in frame from the first base. Genomic DNA was isolated using the Qiagen DNeasy kit from unsorted PBMCs as well as from negatively selected CD4+ and CD8+ fractions. TCR beta CDR3 regions were amplified by immunoSEQ multiplex PCR using primers annealing to V and J segments. A synthetic immune receptor repertoire was used to minimize amplification bias, and any residual bias was removed computationally once sequencing was done. The authors' pipeline ran thus. Custom Python scripts were used to quantify repertoire diversity as the Shannon entropy index. Unsorted, CD4+ and CD8+ repertoires were examined separately, except in combined analyses, for which CD4+ and CD8+ sequences were merged in silico. A clone was considered expanded if an increase in frequency of at least 2-fold after treatment relative to C1D1 was found, and a pseudocount of 0.5 was applied to clones undetected at baseline. Clones with 0 or 1 copy at C1D1 were defined as singleton clones, while clones with 2 or more copies were defined as non-singleton clones. By matching protein sequences in sorted samples from the same patient, clones expanded in unsorted samples were annotated as CD4+, CD8+ or unknown. Wilcoxon tests on paired samples were used to test diversity changes from C1D1 to C4D1. As stored in TCRdb, this immuneACCESS dataset retains in-frame rearrangements with V and J assigned. A fraction of the clones does not appear; measured against another copy, unresolved V genes explain less than half of the discrepancy, and the remainder lacks a known reason. V, J and clone size reflect that table, while D and trimming were determined from the DNA. Across this sample there are 95,000 or so clones, with approximately 88% seen only once. 10% to 15% of the sample is held by the ten biggest clonotypes.

Material: peripheral blood mononuclear cells (PBMCs), obtained at baseline. The chain uses TRBV6-6 and TRBJ2-7, with 7 middle bases fitting TRBD2. The receptor was derived from a human donor with classical Hodgkin lymphoma. CDR3 reads: CASSRGGSEQYF. The DNA sequence follows: TGTGCCAGCAGCCGGGGAGGGAGCGAGCAGTACTTC.